This T cell receptor beta chain was sequenced in a study of identical twins. This clonotype occurred a few times. TCRdb ran MiXCR on the 5' RACE reads and lists one entry per CDR3 protein. The sample has approximately 550,000 distinct CDR3 sequences, about 20% seen once; the top ten hold approximately 0.52%. Germline V CDR1 and CDR2: KGHDR, SFDVKD. The CDR3 spans 14 residues. Trimming pared 5 bases from V and 4 bases from J, leaving 13 bases between. Separately, the same data were catalogued under a study of yellow fever vaccine responses in identical twins.

The chain couples TRBV24-1 to TRBJ2-5, with a possible D match to TRBD1 (5 bases). The receptor was derived from a woman between 18 and 30 years old in good health. Specimen: CD4+ T cells sorted from blood. The CDR3 region has the DNA TGTGCCACCAGTGTCGACAGACTCTCAGAGACCCAGTACTTC. Translation gives CATSVDRLSETQYF.